One sample yielded the 25 T cell receptor beta chains listed below, sequenced in a study of T cell responses to AZD1222 COVID-19 vaccine. Produced via immunoSEQ multiplex PCR; TCRdb's table is partial and in-frame only. Of over 150,000 clones listed, approximately 92% are singletons. The input for sequencing was peripheral blood, taken 28 days after the second dose of the MenACWY control vaccine. These receptors all stem from an adult who received the MenACWY meningococcal vaccine as a control.

The CDR3 bases are TGTGCCAGCAGCTTGAAGGGTTTGGATACGCAGTATTTT. It yields the protein CASSLKGLDTQYF. The gene calls are TRBV5-6 and TRBJ2-3; D unresolved. V was cut by 1 base and J by 6 bases, with 9 bases left in between. The CDR3 spans 13 residues. In germline, CDR1 is SGHDT, CDR2 YYEEEE.

The genes are TRBV5-4 and TRBJ1-2; D not certain. The germline CDR1 and CDR2 sequences are SGHNT and YYREEE (reference sequence). This CDR3 has 13 residues. V was shortened by 0 bases and J by 5 bases, with 8 bases between the two germline ends. The DNA for the CDR3 is TGTGCCAGCAGCTTGGAGGGAGTTTATGGCTACACCTTC. Amino acids: CASSLEGVYGYTF.

The J gene is TRBJ2-7, the V gene TRBV28; D is tentatively TRBD1 or TRBD2 (5 bases each). The V gene's germline CDR1 is MDHEN and CDR2 SYDVKM. Between the trimmed V and J ends, which lost 4 bases and 9 bases, there was a span of 19 bases. The CDR3 totals 14 residues. DNA of the CDR3: TGTGCCAGCAGTTCCGGGGACCTTAACCTCCTGCAGTACTTC. Protein: CASSSGDLNLLQYF. Full variable domain (remainder filled in from reference TRBV28 and TRBJ2-7): DVKVTQSSRYLVKRTGEKVFLECVQDMDHENMFWYRQDPGLGLRLIYFSYDVKMKEKGDIPEGYSVSREKKERFSLILESASTNQTSMYLCASSSGDLNLLQYFGPGTRLTVT.

The chain uses TRBV2 and TRBJ2-5; D may correspond to TRBD1 or TRBD2 (6 bases each). The CDR3 extends over 14 amino acids. The germline V and J ends were trimmed by 6 bases and 4 bases, with 15 bases remaining between them. Germline CDR1 SNHLY, CDR2 FYNNEI. CDR3 DNA sequence: TGTGCCAGCAGGGCCAGGACAGCGGGAGAGACCCAGTACTTC. Translation: CASRARTAGETQYF.

V gene TRBV19 combines with J gene TRBJ2-1; 8 bases match TRBD1. The germline V gene has CDR1 LNHDA and CDR2 SQIVND (reference sequence). V shed 6 bases, J shed 7 bases, and the junction held 17 bases outside the gene matches. This CDR3 has 17 residues. CDR3 DNA: TGTGCCAGTAGGACCGGATCCGGGACAGGTTTAAGGAATGAGCAGTTCTTC. Amino acids: CASRTGSGTGLRNEQFF.

In this sample, this clone turned up once. J is TRBJ2-2 and V is TRBV5-1, with D perhaps matching TRBD2 (5 bases). The germline gives CDR1 SGHRS, CDR2 YFSETQ. Trimming took off 2 bases at V and 6 bases at J, with 17 bases between the two ends. The CDR3 spans 16 residues. CDR3 bases: TGCGCCAGCAGCTTAGGAATCCCAAGAGCGGCCGGGGAGCTGTTTTTT. It is translated as CASSLGIPRAAGELFF.

The V gene is TRBV2, the J gene TRBJ1-2; 12 nucleotides agree with TRBD1. This CDR3 spans 16 amino acids. Trimming cost V 0 bases and J 4 bases; bases outside gene matches: 3. Germline CDR1 SNHLY, CDR2 FYNNEI. The CDR3 bases are TGTGCCAGCAGTGAAGCTGGGGACAGGGGGCCCTATGGCTACACCTTC. It codes for CASSEAGDRGPYGYTF. The full variable domain, its missing parts supplied by reference TRBV2 and TRBJ1-2, is EPEVTQTPSHQVTQMGQEVILRCVPISNHLYFYWYRQILGQKVEFLVSFYNNEISEKSEIFDDQFSVERPDGSNFTLKIRSTKLEDSAMYFCASSEAGDRGPYGYTFGSGTRLTVV.

This chain links TRBV2 with TRBJ2-1; TRBD2 matches at 7 bases. V gave up 4 bases and J gave up 3 bases; unmatched junction bases: 0. This CDR3 contains 13 residues. From germline, CDR1 is SNHLY and CDR2 FYNNEI. The DNA of the CDR3 is TGTGCCAGCAGTGGGGAGGGCTACAATGAGCAGTTCTTC. Protein product: CASSGEGYNEQFF.

This chain joins TRBV2 and TRBJ2-1, with 9 bases aligning to TRBD1. This CDR3 has 15 amino acids. Looked up from germline, CDR1 is SNHLY and CDR2 is FYNNEI. Losses at the gene ends were 6 bases for V and 2 bases for J; bases not matched to a gene: 5. DNA of the CDR3: TGTGCCAGCAGATCGGACAGGGGCCCCTACAATGAGCAGTTCTTC. Amino acid sequence: CASRSDRGPYNEQFF.

The chain carries TRBV19 and TRBJ1-1; perhaps TRBD1 as D (6 bases). The germline gives CDR1 LNHDA, CDR2 SQIVND (reference sequence). The CDR3 has 14 amino acids. The V end was cut by 5 bases, the J end by 2 bases, with 12 bases between. CDR3 sequence: CASSPGTYNTEAFF. The CDR3 DNA follows: TGTGCCAGTAGTCCCGGGACATATAACACTGAAGCTTTCTTT.

The rearrangement uses TRBV9 and TRBJ1-3, with D unresolved. Trimming shortened V by 0 bases and J by 4 bases, and 11 bases separated the two germline ends. The CDR3 contains 15 residues. CDR1 and CDR2 from the germline V gene are SGDLS and YYNGEE. Here the CDR3 DNA reads TGTGCCAGCAGCGTAGGCCATAAGGCGGGAAACACCATATATTTT. Protein: CASSVGHKAGNTIYF.

The V call is TRBV21-1, the J call TRBJ2-7; the table's D call TRBD2 went unverified against the DNA. TRBV21-1 is a documented pseudogene. The CDR3 has 22 amino acids. CDR3 protein: CASSKEGRDYCRGGSQYYEQYF. The CDR3 nucleotides read TGTGCCAGCAGCAAAGAAGGCCGGGATTACTGCCGGGGAGGCAGCCAGTACTACGAGCAGTACTTC.

This chain joins TRBV15 and TRBJ1-2; 7 bases align to TRBD1. Trimming took 3 bases from V and 8 from J; bases not matched to a gene: 6. Per germline, CDR1 LNHNV and CDR2 YYDKDF (reference sequence). This CDR3 is 13 amino acids long. The DNA for the CDR3 is TGTGCCACCAGCAGGACAGGGCTTTCGGGCTACACCTTC. This codes for CATSRTGLSGYTF.

The rearrangement uses TRBV4-1 and TRBJ2-5; a possible D gene is TRBD1 (5 bases). The ends were cut back, 0 bases at V and 5 bases at J, with 16 bases in the middle. This CDR3 is built from 16 residues. The V gene's germline CDR1 is MGHRA and CDR2 YSYEKL. CDR3 in amino acids: CASSQDRAGNTETQYF. In DNA, the CDR3 is TGCGCCAGCAGCCAAGATAGGGCAGGGAATACGGAGACCCAGTACTTC.

This rearrangement joins TRBV18 to TRBJ1-3; 7 bases agree with TRBD1. CDR1 and CDR2 (germline): KGHSH, LQKENI. Trimming removed 5 bases from V and 0 bases from J; junction bases left unmatched: 4. The CDR3 runs to 15 residues. The CDR3 bases are TGTGCCAGCTCAAGCGACAGGGCCTCTGGAAACACCATATATTTT. This codes for CASSSDRASGNTIYF.

The chain is built from TRBV18 and TRBJ1-1; D not certain. The ends were cut back, 3 bases at V and 5 bases at J, with 10 bases in the middle. CDR1 and CDR2 from the germline V gene are KGHSH and LQKENI. The CDR3 is 13 amino acids. In DNA, the CDR3 is TGTGCCAGCTCACCTGCCCTAGGGACTGAAGCTTTCTTT. It yields the protein CASSPALGTEAFF.

V and J are TRBV11-2 and TRBJ1-3; TRBD1 matches 9 bases. V lost 5 bases to trimming and J lost 4 bases; unmatched junction nucleotides: 3. The CDR3 loop spans 14 amino acids. Germline assignment: CDR1 SGHAT and CDR2 FQNNGV. Here the CDR3 DNA reads TGTGCCAGCAGCCGGGGACAGGGAGGAAACACCATATATTTT. Its translation is CASSRGQGGNTIYF. The whole variable domain, remainder taken from reference TRBV11-2 and TRBJ1-3, is EAGVAQSPRYKIIEKRQSVAFWCNPISGHATLYWYQQILGQGPKLLIQFQNNGVVDDSQLPKDRFSAERLKGVDSTLKIQPAKLEDSAVYLCASSRGQGGNTIYFGEGSWLTVV.

The chain combines TRBV5-4 with TRBJ1-2; D is ambiguous. CDR3 size: 14 residues. Germline V lookup: CDR1 SGHNT, CDR2 YYREEE (reference sequence). V shed 0 bases and J shed 4 bases, with 10 bases lying between them. The chain's CDR3 is CASSLEVAPYGYTF. The CDR3 coding sequence is TGTGCCAGCAGCTTGGAGGTGGCTCCCTATGGCTACACCTTC.

V is TRBV2 and J is TRBJ2-7; 9 bases agree with TRBD1. From germline, CDR1 is SNHLY and CDR2 FYNNEI. The CDR3 covers 14 residues. V trimming: 5 bases; J trimming: 3 bases; junction bases outside the gene matches: 5. The CDR3 protein is CASSLDRGYYEQYF. In DNA form, the CDR3 reads TGTGCCAGCAGTCTGGACAGGGGATACTACGAGCAGTACTTC.

This chain joins TRBV7-3 and TRBJ2-1; 7 bases are shared with TRBD2. Germline CDR1 and CDR2: SGHTA and FQGTGA. With V trimmed by 3 bases and J by 8 bases, 10 bases remained unmatched. CDR3 size: 15 residues. The DNA for the CDR3 is TGTGCCAGCAGCTTGGTAAGGCGGGGGTTGGATGAGCAGTTCTTC. It codes for CASSLVRRGLDEQFF.

V gene TRBV5-1 combines with J gene TRBJ1-1, with 8 bases fitting TRBD1. V lost 1 base and J lost 5; bases outside the gene matches: 7. The CDR3 loop spans 15 amino acids. Per the germline V gene, CDR1 is SGHRS and CDR2 is YFSETQ. CDR3 region: CASSLRQGARTEAFF. The CDR3 DNA reads as TGCGCCAGCAGCTTGAGGCAGGGGGCGCGAACTGAAGCTTTCTTT.

The V gene is TRBV5-4, the J gene TRBJ2-1; 8 bases map to TRBD2. The CDR3 has 14 amino acids. In germline, CDR1 is SGHNT, CDR2 YYREEE (reference sequence). V gave up 4 bases and J gave up 1 base; unmatched junction bases: 1. CDR3 in amino acids: CASSGGGSYNEQFF. CDR3 in DNA: TGTGCCAGCAGCGGCGGGGGGTCCTACAATGAGCAGTTCTTC. The full variable domain, in which reference TRBV5-4 and TRBJ2-1 provide the parts outside the CDR3, is ETGVTQSPTHLIKTRGQQVTLRCSSQSGHNTVSWYQQALGQGPQFIFQYYREEENGRGNFPPRFSGLQFPNYSSELNVNALELDDSALYLCASSGGGSYNEQFFGPGTRLTVL.

CDR3 amino acids: CASSIARGQLQPQHF. In DNA, the CDR3 is TGTGCCAGTAGTATAGCCAGGGGGCAATTACAGCCCCAGCATTTT. V and J are TRBV19 and TRBJ1-5; 8 bases are a match to TRBD1. V gave up 1 base and J gave up 7 bases; unmatched junction bases: 6. The CDR3 is 15 residues long. CDR1 LNHDA and CDR2 SQIVND come from the germline V gene (reference sequence).

This clone occurred once. A read error may account for a junction end that differs from germline. This same CDR3 is encoded by further DNA sequences in the sample. The chain couples TRBV7-9 to TRBJ1-1, with 7 bases identical to TRBD1. The CDR3 sequence is 13 residues long. The germline V gene has CDR1 SEHNR and CDR2 FQNEAQ (reference sequence). This CDR3 is CASSLDRATEAFF. The CDR3 DNA reads as TGTGCCAGCAGTTTAGACAGGGCCACTGAAGCTTTCTTT.

The chain links TRBV21-1 to TRBJ2-1; whether TRBD2, the table's D call, matches the DNA was not checked. TRBV21-1 is a pseudogene locus. The CDR3 totals 11 residues. The CDR3 DNA follows: TGTGCCAGCCGGTCCTACAATGAGCAGTTCTTC. Protein product: CASRSYNEQFF.